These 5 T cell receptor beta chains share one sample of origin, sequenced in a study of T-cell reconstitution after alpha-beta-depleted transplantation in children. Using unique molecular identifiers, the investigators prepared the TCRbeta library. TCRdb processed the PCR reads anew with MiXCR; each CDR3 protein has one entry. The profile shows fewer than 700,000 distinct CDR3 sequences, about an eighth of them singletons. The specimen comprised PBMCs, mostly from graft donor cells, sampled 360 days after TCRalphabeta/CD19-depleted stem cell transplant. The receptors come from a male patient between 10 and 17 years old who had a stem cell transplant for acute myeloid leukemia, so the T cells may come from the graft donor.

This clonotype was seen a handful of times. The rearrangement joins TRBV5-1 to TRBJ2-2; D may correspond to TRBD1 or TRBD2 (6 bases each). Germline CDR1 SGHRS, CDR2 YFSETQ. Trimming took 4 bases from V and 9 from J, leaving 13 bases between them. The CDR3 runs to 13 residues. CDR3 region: CASSPPGARELFF. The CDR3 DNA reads TGCGCCAGCAGCCCCCCGGGGGCTCGGGAGCTGTTTTTT.

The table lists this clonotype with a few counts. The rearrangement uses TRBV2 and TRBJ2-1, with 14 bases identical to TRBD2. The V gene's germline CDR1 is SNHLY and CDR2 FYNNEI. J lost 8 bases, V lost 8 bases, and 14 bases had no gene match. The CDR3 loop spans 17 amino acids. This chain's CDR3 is CASGDAGTSGSTDEQFF. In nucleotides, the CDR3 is TGTGCCAGCGGAGACGCCGGGACTAGCGGGAGTACGGATGAGCAGTTCTTC.

The CDR3: CASSLGLPAGLGTEAFF. The CDR3 DNA follows: TGTGCCAGCAGTTTAGGACTTCCGGCAGGGTTGGGCACTGAAGCTTTCTTT. The chain links TRBV12-3 or TRBV12-4 to TRBJ1-1, with a tentative D call TRBD1 (5 bases). The CDR3 is 17 residues long. Trimming pared 1 base from V and 4 bases from J, leaving 19 bases between.

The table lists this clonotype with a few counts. CDR3 region: CSARDLREGAGTYEQYF. The CDR3 DNA reads as TGCAGTGCTAGAGATCTGCGCGAGGGGGCAGGCACCTACGAGCAGTACTTC. The rearrangement joins TRBV20-1 to TRBJ2-7; 7 positions match TRBD1. The CDR3 has 17 residues. V was pared by 0 bases and J by 2 bases, with 13 bases of the junction left unmatched. Germline V gene data show CDR1 as DFQATT and CDR2 as SNEGSKA (reference sequence).

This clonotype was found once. The CDR3, as DNA: TGCAGTGCTGGGACAGCGGGGGACCGCACAGATACGCAGTATTTT. Amino acids: CSAGTAGDRTDTQYF. The chain combines TRBV20-1 with TRBJ2-3, with TRBD2 as a possible D gene (8 bases). The length of the CDR3 is 15 residues. The germline V gene has CDR1 DFQATT and CDR2 SNEGSKA (reference sequence). With 5 bases removed from V and 1 base from J, the gap between germline ends came to 16 bases.